The T cell receptor beta chain described here comes from a study of blood T cell repertoires in COVID-19. Study-level information: Sites across the United States, Italy and Spain contributed samples from acute and convalescent COVID-19. T cells, B-cell-depleted T cells, or PBMCs provided the cDNA or gDNA that served as material.

In the authors' workflow: Estimated nucleated cell counts came from reference gene primer amplification. The table came from immunoSEQ multiplex PCR; TCRdb's copy has only in-frame clones and leaves some out. The V and J calls and clone size were taken over from that table, and D and trimming were inferred from the DNA. Among about 120,000 clones listed, 70% to 80% were seen once. The CDR3 spans 17 residues. Germline trimming cut 0 bases from V and 1 base from J; bases unmatched to any gene: 7. The germline V gene encodes CDR1 KGHSH and CDR2 LQKENI. The origin of this receptor is a human donor in a cohort sampled during active COVID-19. The rearrangement uses TRBV18 and TRBJ2-3; 7 bases line up with TRBD1. Sequenced input: peripheral blood. The CDR3 DNA reads TGTGCCAGCTCACCACCGGGACAGCCAGGGGGCACAGATACGCAGTATTTT. Protein product: CASSPPGQPGGTDTQYF.